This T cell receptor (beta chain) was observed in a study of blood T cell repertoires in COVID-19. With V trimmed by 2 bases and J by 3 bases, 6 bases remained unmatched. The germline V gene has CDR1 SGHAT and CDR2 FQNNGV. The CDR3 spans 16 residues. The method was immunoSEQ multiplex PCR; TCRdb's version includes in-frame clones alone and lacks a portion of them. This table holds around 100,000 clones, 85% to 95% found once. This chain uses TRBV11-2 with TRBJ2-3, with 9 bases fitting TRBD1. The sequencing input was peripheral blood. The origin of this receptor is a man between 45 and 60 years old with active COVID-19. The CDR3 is CASSLMGQGGTDTQYF. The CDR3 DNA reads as TGTGCCAGCAGCTTAATGGGACAGGGAGGGACAGATACGCAGTATTTT.